Listed below are T cell receptor beta chains from one sample, sequenced in a study of blood T cell repertoires in COVID-19. The assay was immunoSEQ multiplex PCR, and TCRdb's table has in-frame clones only and misses some. This table holds tens of thousands of clones, about 80% found once. Sequenced sample: peripheral blood. These TCRs come from a woman older than 75 with acute or convalescent COVID-19. Each CDR3 is given without its conserved first and last residue.

CDR3 | V
AISVSGGEYEQY | TRBV10-3
ASSVGDISNQPQH | TRBV9
AWSPGNADTQY | TRBV30
ASSYRGQGVNGYT | TRBV6-2/TRBV6-3
ASSEAHQQF | TRBV2
ASSPGQGFTDTQY | TRBV6-5
ASSSSTGYVDIQY | TRBV28
ASSPWGDTEAF | TRBV6-6
SVAWGTGSREQY | TRBV29-1
ASSWGQGRETQY | TRBV7-9
ASSIIPDRYYNEQF | TRBV19
ASSPQTLRPGGTEAF | TRBV7-2
ASKGEWNQPQH | TRBV12-3/TRBV12-4
ASSLDRGRNQPQH | TRBV5-5
ASSPFGGISYNEQF | TRBV5-4
ATSDLTSGSTQTQY | TRBV24-1
ASSFWDRVGGYT | TRBV7-9
ASSGGSALTDTQY | TRBV5-6
ASSEGDGDTEAF | TRBV10-1
ASSQADNQPQH | TRBV3-1/TRBV3-2
ASSLGTVKEETQY | TRBV7-9